This entry lists 24 T cell receptor beta chains sequenced from one sample in a study of radiation and T cells in renal cell carcinoma. Using immunoSEQ multiplex PCR, the repertoire was profiled, and TCRdb retains in-frame clones only, with some absent. This table holds around 60,000 clones, around 77% found once. Specified time point: blood 2 weeks post-SBRT. The sample's treatment: 15 Gy SBRT to primary tumor, nephrectomy 4 weeks later. This specimen consisted of blood, obtained from a patient whose treatment included radiotherapy and nephrectomy. Receptors were obtained from a man aged 55 to 69 with renal cell carcinoma.

The rearrangement links TRBV27 to TRBJ1-6; D might be TRBD1 (5 bases). This CDR3 contains 15 residues. Germline V gives CDR1 MNHEY, CDR2 SMNVEV (reference sequence). The V and J ends lost 2 bases and 7 bases respectively, with 12 bases between them. CDR3 amino acids: CASSLMGPPNSPLHF. The CDR3 DNA is TGTGCCAGCAGTTTAATGGGACCGCCGAATTCACCCCTCCACTTT.

This chain uses TRBV27 with TRBJ1-5; D possibly corresponds to TRBD1 (6 bases). V lost 6 bases, J lost 4 bases, and 16 bases lay in between. The CDR3 consists of 15 residues. Germline lookup yields CDR1 MNHEY and CDR2 SMNVEV (reference sequence). CDR3 loop: CASSPRTDENQPQHF. The CDR3 DNA reads as TGTGCCAGCAGCCCGCGGACAGACGAAAATCAGCCCCAGCATTTT.

This clone was counted once. The chain links TRBV14 to TRBJ2-1, with TRBD2 matching over 14 bases. The germline V gene encodes CDR1 SGHDN and CDR2 FVKESK. After removal of 7 bases from V and 4 bases from J, the junction contained 6 bases not matched to a gene. CDR3 length equals 16 residues. CDR3 bases: TGTGCCAGCACCTCAGGACTAGCGGGGGGTTACAATGAGCAGTTCTTC. Protein product: CASTSGLAGGYNEQFF.

This rearrangement joins TRBV5-1 to TRBJ1-6; 7 nucleotides match TRBD1. There are 14 residues in the CDR3. CDR1 and CDR2 from the germline V gene are SGHRS and YFSETQ. Trimming at V came to 0 bases and at J to 7 bases, leaving 1 base not matched to a gene. CDR3 in amino acids: CASSLVQGNSPLHF. The CDR3 DNA follows: TGCGCCAGCAGCTTGGTACAGGGGAATTCACCCCTCCACTTT.

CDR3 amino acids: CASGRDPTEAFF. The CDR3, as DNA: TGCGCCAGTGGCCGAGACCCGACTGAAGCTTTCTTT. The chain combines TRBV5-1 with TRBJ1-1; D gene uncertain. CDR1 SGHRS and CDR2 YFSETQ come from the germline V gene. Trimming pared 8 bases from V and 5 bases from J, leaving 13 bases between. The CDR3 contains 12 residues.

This clone has just a few counts. V usage is TRBV20-1 and J usage is TRBJ2-7; no clear D gene. V lost 3 bases to trimming and J lost 6 bases, with 6 bases between them. Germline-derived CDR1 and CDR2 are DFQATT and SNEGSKA (reference sequence). This CDR3 has 10 amino acids. CDR3 coding DNA: TGCAGTGCTAGCCGTTTCGAGCAGTACGTC. The encoded protein is CSASRFEQYV.

The chain is built from TRBV10-3 and TRBJ2-1; 12 nucleotides line up with TRBD2. This CDR3 spans 16 amino acids. After removal of 3 bases from V and 6 bases from J, the junction contained 6 bases not matched to a gene. Germline CDR1 and CDR2: ENHRY and SYGVKD. CDR3 nucleotide sequence: TGTGCCATCAGTGAATTACTAGCGGGAGGAATCAATGAGCAGTTCTTC. Its protein is CAISELLAGGINEQFF.

This chain uses TRBV6-5 with TRBJ2-7; D may be TRBD1 or TRBD2 (7 bases each). V was pared by 8 bases and J by 9 bases, with 20 bases between. The length of the CDR3 is 13 residues. CDR1 and CDR2 from the germline V gene are MNHEY and SVGAGI. The CDR3 reads CASHNRGGGGQYF. In DNA form, the CDR3 reads TGTGCCAGCCACAATAGGGGAGGGGGCGGGCAGTACTTC.

This clone has a single count. V is TRBV5-4 and J is TRBJ2-1; D remains unclear. CDR1 and CDR2 (germline): SGHNT, YYREEE (reference sequence). Trimming removed 4 bases at V and 12 bases at J, with 17 bases between. This CDR3 is 13 amino acids long. CDR3 bases: TGTGCCAGCAGCGTGCAAGACCGTCGTGGGCAGTTCTTC. It translates to CASSVQDRRGQFF.

V is TRBV7-2 and J is TRBJ2-2, with 9 bases fitting TRBD2. Losses at the gene ends were 2 bases for V and 4 bases for J; bases not matched to a gene: 5. The germline V gene encodes CDR1 SGHTA and CDR2 FQGNSA. The CDR3 has 16 residues. In DNA, the CDR3 is TGTGCCAGCAGCTTACGGGCTAGCGGGGCCACCGGGGAGCTGTTTTTT. It yields the protein CASSLRASGATGELFF.

The gene calls are TRBV5-1 and TRBJ2-3; TRBD2 matches 12 bases. In germline, CDR1 is SGHRS, CDR2 YFSETQ. The V and J ends lost 1 base and 2 bases, in that order; junction bases with no gene match: 8. CDR3 size: 18 residues. The CDR3 region has the DNA TGCGCCAGCAGCTTGCGGGCTAGCGGGGGGGAATACACAGATACGCAGTATTTT. It yields the protein CASSLRASGGEYTDTQYF.

The V gene is TRBV15, the J gene TRBJ2-3; maybe TRBD1 (5 bases). This CDR3 has 15 residues. Trimming took off 1 base at V and 4 bases at J, with 12 bases between the two ends. The germline gives CDR1 LNHNV, CDR2 YYDKDF (reference sequence). CDR3: CATSRASQGADTQYF. CDR3 DNA sequence: TGTGCCACCAGCAGAGCAAGTCAGGGTGCAGATACGCAGTATTTT.

The J gene is TRBJ2-1, the V gene TRBV7-2; D is perhaps TRBD1 (5 bases). This CDR3 comprises 16 residues. The V gene lost 2 bases and the J gene lost 5 bases, with 16 bases spanning the gap. Germline assignment: CDR1 SGHTA and CDR2 FQGNSA. The CDR3 sequence is CASSLTWGYSHNEQFF. Here the CDR3 DNA reads TGTGCCAGCAGCTTAACGTGGGGCTATTCCCACAATGAGCAGTTCTTC.

In DNA form, the CDR3 reads TGTGCCAGCAGTGAAATATACTATGGCTACACCTTC. Its translation: CASSEIYYGYTF. The J gene is TRBJ1-2, the V gene TRBV2; D gene uncertain. Deletions cut 2 bases from V and 3 bases from J, with 4 bases between. Germline V gives CDR1 SNHLY, CDR2 FYNNEI. The CDR3 loop spans 12 amino acids.

The CDR3: CASSQEGISGGPPYEQYF. The CDR3, as DNA: TGCGCCAGCAGCCAAGAAGGGATTAGCGGGGGGCCTCCCTACGAGCAGTACTTC. The chain carries TRBV4-1 and TRBJ2-7; 10 bases fit TRBD2. The CDR3 has 18 amino acids. J was trimmed by 2 bases and V by 0 bases; bases with no gene match: 10. Germline CDR1 MGHRA, CDR2 YSYEKL.

This clone showed up just a few times. The rearrangement joins TRBV19 to TRBJ1-5; weak D call: TRBD1 (5 bases). The V and J ends lost 8 bases and 0 bases respectively, with 14 bases between them. CDR1 is LNHDA and CDR2 is SQIVND in the germline V gene (reference sequence). The CDR3 covers 15 residues. CDR3 DNA: TGTGCCAGTCAATCGGGGGGGGATAGCAATCAGCCCCAGCATTTT. This gives the protein CASQSGGDSNQPQHF.

The chain couples TRBV5-6 to TRBJ2-1; 8 bases agree with TRBD1. The V segment lost 1 base and the J segment 16 bases; nucleotides outside the gene matches: 7. The CDR3 totals 12 residues. The germline V gene encodes CDR1 SGHDT and CDR2 YYEEEE. CDR3 protein: CASSLSGQVFFF. The CDR3 region has the DNA TGTGCCAGCAGCTTGTCGGGACAGGTGTTTTTCTTC.

In nucleotides, the CDR3 is TGTGCCAGCTCACCTTTCAGATCCGAGGGCGCGGGGCCCCAGCATTTT. This encodes CASSPFRSEGAGPQHF. The chain carries TRBV18 and TRBJ1-5, with D uncertain. Germline CDR1 KGHSH, CDR2 LQKENI. The CDR3 covers 16 residues. V was pared by 3 bases and J by 9 bases, with 21 bases between. Complete variable domain (other parts from reference TRBV18 and TRBJ1-5): NAGVMQNPRHLVRRRGQEARLRCSPMKGHSHVYWYRQLPEEGLKFMVYLQKENIIDESGMPKERFSAEFPKEGPSILRIQQVVRGDSAAYFCASSPFRSEGAGPQHFGDGTRLSIL.

This clone appeared a single time. This chain uses TRBV30 with TRBJ1-3; D ambiguous. Germline assignment: CDR1 GTSNPN and CDR2 SVGIG (reference sequence). Trimming pared 8 bases from V and 0 bases from J, leaving 14 bases between. The CDR3 is made up of 14 amino acids. CDR3 protein: CAAPRIASGNTIYF. The DNA of the CDR3 is TGTGCCGCCCCTAGAATAGCCTCTGGAAACACCATATATTTT.

The chain uses TRBV27 and TRBJ1-2; D might be TRBD1 (6 bases). CDR1 and CDR2 (germline): MNHEY, SMNVEV (reference sequence). V dropped 2 bases and J dropped 4 bases, with 11 bases sitting between them. This CDR3 spans 14 amino acids. The DNA of the CDR3 is TGTGCCAGCAGTTTACCAAGGGGGACCTATGGCTACACCTTC. Its protein is CASSLPRGTYGYTF.

The rearrangement joins TRBV5-1 to TRBJ2-3; TRBD2 agrees at 12 bases. With V trimmed by 1 base and J by 6 bases, 0 bases remained unmatched. The germline V gene encodes CDR1 SGHRS and CDR2 YFSETQ. The CDR3 is 14 amino acids. CDR3 loop: CASSLTSGRDTQYF. The CDR3 DNA sequence: TGCGCCAGCAGCTTGACTAGCGGGAGGGATACGCAGTATTTT.

The chain carries TRBV2 and TRBJ2-3; tentatively, D is TRBD2 (5 bases). Deletions cut 7 bases from V and 0 bases from J, with 20 bases between. Germline V gene data show CDR1 as SNHLY and CDR2 as FYNNEI. The CDR3 has 17 amino acids. CDR3 sequence: CASTPRRRATSTDTQYF. The DNA of the CDR3 is TGTGCCAGCACCCCTCGGAGGCGGGCCACTAGCACAGATACGCAGTATTTT.

In this sample, this clone turned up a few times. The chain employs TRBV29-1 and TRBJ1-1; tentative D call: TRBD1 (5 bases). V lost 4 bases and J lost 3, with 12 bases in between. The length of the CDR3 is 13 residues. Looked up from germline, CDR1 is SQVTM and CDR2 is ANQGSEA. In DNA, the CDR3 is TGCAGCGTTGGAATGGGCAGGGACACTGAAGCTTTCTTT. This sequence encodes CSVGMGRDTEAFF.

The table lists this clone with many counts. The chain joins TRBV19 to TRBJ1-1; D is perhaps TRBD1 (6 bases). The germline gives CDR1 LNHDA, CDR2 SQIVND (reference sequence). V was cut by 1 base and J by 5 bases, with 8 bases left in between. The CDR3 is 13 residues long. The CDR3 loop is CASSIVRGTEAFF. In nucleotides, the CDR3 is TGTGCCAGTAGTATAGTGAGGGGGACTGAAGCTTTCTTT. The variable domain in full, with the rest retrieved from reference TRBV19 and TRBJ1-1, is DGGITQSPKYLFRKEGQNVTLSCEQNLNHDAMYWYRQDPGQGLRLIYYSQIVNDFQKGDIAEGYSVSREKKESFPLTVTSAQKNPTAFYLCASSIVRGTEAFFGQGTRLTVV.